These T cell receptor beta chains were read from a single sample in a study of blood T cell repertoires in COVID-19. Assay used: immunoSEQ multiplex PCR; TCRdb lists only in-frame clones, some missing. The data hold around 81,000 clones, with roughly 90% observed a single time. Material: peripheral blood. These receptors were taken from a man between 65 and 85 years old with acute or convalescent COVID-19. CDR3s include the opening cysteine and the closing phenylalanine or tryptophan. A D gene is named only where the DNA matches it firmly. Size is omitted from some rows. Given values are once, few, many or a class for expanded clones.

>TRBV7-2|-|TRBJ1-3|-
CASSSLPTVPSGNTIYF
TGTGCCAGCAGCTCGTTACCAACAGTTCCCTCTGGAAACACCATATATTTT
>TRBV18|-|TRBJ2-7|TRBD1
CASSPIGQGAYEQYF
TGTGCCAGCTCACCCATAGGACAGGGAGCCTACGAGCAGTACTTC
>TRBV6-5|-|TRBJ2-1|TRBD2
CASSYPGAGGEQFF
TGTGCCAGCAGTTACCCGGGAGCGGGGGGTGAGCAGTTCTTC
>TRBV5-4|-|TRBJ2-7|-
CASSLGGGVRYEQYF
TGTGCCAGCAGCTTGGGAGGGGGTGTTAGATACGAGCAGTACTTC
>TRBV2|-|TRBJ1-5|TRBD1
CASSALGTGDQPQHF
TGTGCCAGCAGTGCTCTCGGGACAGGGGATCAGCCCCAGCATTTT
>TRBV6-5|-|TRBJ2-7|-
CASTRVGYEQYF
TGTGCCAGCACCAGGGTGGGGTACGAGCAGTACTTC
>TRBV6-5|-|TRBJ1-2|-
CASSPTGNYGYTF
TGTGCCAGCAGCCCCACAGGGAACTATGGCTACACCTTC
>TRBV28|-|TRBJ1-5|-
CASSSTQGNQPQHF
TGTGCCAGCAGTAGCACCCAAGGCAATCAGCCCCAGCATTTT
>TRBV3-1/TRBV3-2|-|TRBJ1-2|-
CASSQDRGLYGYTF
TGTGCCAGCAGCCAAGATCGCGGGCTCTATGGCTACACCTTC
>TRBV18|-|TRBJ2-2|-
CASSPPSTAGELFF
TGTGCCAGCTCACCACCCTCCACGGCCGGGGAGCTGTTTTTT
>TRBV6-2/TRBV6-3|few|TRBJ2-1|TRBD2
CASSYRLAGVRLNDNEQFF
TGTGCCAGCAGTTATCGTCTAGCGGGAGTTCGGTTAAACGACAATGAGCAGTTCTTC
>TRBV28|-|TRBJ2-1|TRBD1
CASSPQGAPEGLMFF
TGTGCCAGCAGTCCACAGGGGGCGCCCGAAGGACTAATGTTCTTC
>TRBV30|-|TRBJ1-5|-
CAWRQGRDQPQHF
TGTGCCTGGAGACAGGGTAGGGATCAGCCCCAGCATTTT
>TRBV4-1|few|TRBJ1-6|-
CASSQDAQERWNSPLHF
TGCGCCAGCAGCCAGGATGCACAGGAAAGGTGGAATTCACCCCTCCACTTT
>TRBV5-1|-|TRBJ1-1|-
CASSSNPRTEAFF
TGCGCCAGCAGCTCTAATCCCCGGACTGAAGCTTTCTTT
>TRBV9|-|TRBJ1-3|-
CASRSGGNTIYF
TGTGCCAGCCGCTCGGGGGGAAACACCATATATTTT
>TRBV18|-|TRBJ1-5|TRBD1
CASSPGTGGNSNQPQHF
TGTGCCAGCTCACCAGGTACAGGGGGAAATAGCAATCAGCCCCAGCATTTT
>TRBV3-1/TRBV3-2|-|TRBJ2-7|TRBD2
CASSQVSGYEQYF
TGTGCCAGCAGCCAAGTTAGCGGGTACGAGCAGTACTTC
>TRBV15|-|TRBJ1-6|TRBD1
CATSRYPTGGNSPLHF
TGTGCCACCAGCAGATACCCGACAGGGGGTAATTCACCCCTCCACTTT
>TRBV3-1/TRBV3-2|-|TRBJ1-1|-
CASSQLQGVTEAFF
TGTGCCAGCAGCCAGCTACAGGGAGTCACTGAAGCTTTCTTT
>TRBV27|-|TRBJ2-7|TRBD1
CASGDRGDRGEQYF
TGTGCCAGCGGAGACAGGGGGGACCGTGGCGAGCAGTACTTC
>TRBV11-2|once|TRBJ2-1|TRBD2
CASSLVAGGSYNEQFF
TGTGCCAGCAGCTTAGTCGCGGGAGGTTCCTACAATGAGCAGTTCTTC
>TRBV6-6|-|TRBJ2-7|-
CASSRQTTGFVNHEQYF
TGTGCCAGCAGTCGCCAGACTACAGGGTTCGTTAACCACGAGCAGTACTTC
>TRBV5-1|-|TRBJ1-5|-
CASSLEGSNQPQHF
TGCGCCAGCAGCTTGGAGGGGAGCAATCAGCCCCAGCATTTT
>TRBV25-1|-|TRBJ1-6|TRBD1
CASSVATGVYNSPLHF
TGTGCCAGCAGTGTCGCCACAGGGGTTTATAATTCACCCCTCCACTTT
>TRBV11-2|few|TRBJ2-7|TRBD2
CASSLDSGTSANEQYF
TGTGCCAGCAGCTTAGATTCCGGGACTAGCGCTAACGAGCAGTACTTC
>TRBV29-1|once|TRBJ2-1|TRBD2
CSVEGGSREWTYNEQFF
TGCAGCGTTGAAGGGGGTTCGCGGGAGTGGACCTACAATGAGCAGTTCTTC
>TRBV5-1|-|TRBJ2-3|TRBD2
CASSFTSGPTDTQYF
TGCGCCAGCAGCTTCACTAGCGGACCCACAGATACGCAGTATTTT
>TRBV4-1|-|TRBJ2-3|-
CASSQLLGSRDTQYF
TGCGCCAGCAGCCAATTACTGGGGAGCCGTGATACGCAGTATTTT
>TRBV4-3|-|TRBJ2-2|TRBD1
CASSQDLLGVRGRSPNTGELFF
TGCGCCAGCAGCCAAGATTTGTTAGGCGTCAGGGGGCGATCTCCGAACACCGGGGAGCTGTTTTTT
>TRBV25-1|-|TRBJ2-7|-
CASSESAGRSYEQYF
TGTGCCAGCAGTGAATCAGCGGGCAGGAGCTACGAGCAGTACTTC
>TRBV5-6|-|TRBJ2-1|-
CASSLVSVSYNEQFF
TGTGCCAGCAGCTTGGTTTCAGTCTCCTACAATGAGCAGTTCTTC
>TRBV2|-|TRBJ2-1|-
CASSEYSSYNEQFF
TGTGCCAGCAGCGAATACAGCTCCTACAATGAGCAGTTCTTC
>TRBV5-1|-|TRBJ2-3|-
CASSFGDTQYF
TGCGCCAGCAGCTTCGGGGATACGCAGTATTTT
>TRBV5-1|-|TRBJ1-4|-
CASSSAGTGGEKLFF
TGCGCCAGCAGCTCGGCAGGGACGGGAGGTGAAAAACTGTTTTTT
>TRBV18|many|TRBJ1-2|-
CASSPQRASGRESYTF
TGTGCCAGCTCACCCCAACGGGCGTCAGGACGGGAAAGCTACACCTTC
>TRBV3-1/TRBV3-2|-|TRBJ1-1|-
CASSQKTGYLMGLKNTEAFF
TGTGCCAGCAGCCAGAAGACCGGCTATTTAATGGGACTTAAGAACACTGAAGCTTTCTTT
>TRBV2|-|TRBJ1-1|-
CASSWGVNTEAFF
TGTGCCAGCAGCTGGGGAGTGAACACTGAAGCTTTCTTT
>TRBV5-4|-|TRBJ1-1|-
CASSLGPGGKGTEAFF
TGTGCCAGCAGCTTGGGGCCGGGGGGGAAAGGCACTGAAGCTTTCTTT
>TRBV5-1|-|TRBJ2-3|-
CASSSGLGKSVTDTQYF
TGCGCCAGCAGCTCGGGACTGGGAAAGAGTGTTACAGATACGCAGTATTTT
>TRBV9|-|TRBJ2-1|TRBD2
CASSAGLAGINEQFF
TGTGCCAGCAGCGCCGGACTAGCGGGGATCAATGAGCAGTTCTTC
>TRBV7-2|-|TRBJ1-3|-
CASSLKAANSGNTIYF
TGTGCCAGCAGCCTGAAAGCGGCGAACTCTGGAAACACCATATATTTT
>TRBV7-8|-|TRBJ2-7|TRBD1
CASSYADRSYEQYF
TGTGCCAGCAGTTATGCGGACAGGTCCTACGAGCAGTACTTC
>TRBV12-3/TRBV12-4|-|TRBJ2-7|TRBD1
CASRRQGAGEQYF
TGTGCCAGCAGAAGACAGGGGGCAGGAGAGCAGTACTTC
>TRBV10-2|-|TRBJ1-6|-
CASSERAGTYNSPLHF
TGCGCCAGCAGTGAGAGGGCAGGGACATATAATTCACCCCTCCACTTT
>TRBV9|-|TRBJ1-3|TRBD1
CASSGDSGNTIYF
TGTGCCAGCAGTGGGGACAGTGGAAACACCATATATTTT
>TRBV7-2|-|TRBJ2-7|-
CASSSVGQGEQYF
TGTGCCAGCAGCTCCGTGGGGCAGGGGGAGCAGTACTTC
>TRBV18|-|TRBJ1-1|TRBD1
CASSPQTGKNTEAFF
TGTGCCAGCTCACCACAGACAGGGAAGAACACTGAAGCTTTCTTT
>TRBV7-9|-|TRBJ1-4|TRBD1
CASSKTGGTEKLFF
TGTGCCAGCAGCAAGACAGGGGGTACCGAAAAACTGTTTTTT
>TRBV19|-|TRBJ2-1|-
CASSIEGLSSYNEQFF
TGTGCCAGTAGTATCGAGGGCCTAAGCTCCTACAATGAGCAGTTCTTC
>TRBV6-5|-|TRBJ2-3|TRBD2
CASSLAGSTDTQYF
TGTGCCAGCAGTCTAGCGGGAAGCACAGATACGCAGTATTTT
>TRBV7-7|few|TRBJ2-7|-
CASSLSQSYEQYF
TGTGCCAGCAGCTTAAGTCAGTCCTACGAGCAGTACTTC
>TRBV9|-|TRBJ1-4|-
CASSVGSGSRDEKLFF
TGTGCCAGCAGCGTAGGTAGCGGGAGTCGGGATGAAAAACTGTTTTTT
>TRBV4-3|-|TRBJ2-1|TRBD2
CASSLHGRGALYNEQFF
TGCGCCAGCAGCCTCCATGGGCGGGGGGCCCTCTACAATGAGCAGTTCTTC
>TRBV18|-|TRBJ2-2|-
CASSPYMNTGELFF
TGTGCCAGCTCACCATATATGAACACCGGGGAGCTGTTTTTT
>TRBV7-2|-|TRBJ2-1|TRBD2
CASTPSSGGANWNEQFF
TGTGCCAGCACCCCCTCCAGCGGGGGGGCGAATTGGAATGAGCAGTTCTTC
>TRBV18|-|TRBJ2-7|-
CASSPLGMKGGGYEQYF
TGTGCCAGCTCACCCTTGGGGATGAAGGGAGGCGGTTACGAGCAGTACTTC
>TRBV10-3|many|TRBJ1-1|-
CAISDPWVGANTEAFF
TGTGCCATCAGTGACCCCTGGGTGGGGGCGAACACTGAAGCTTTCTTT
>TRBV12-3/TRBV12-4|-|TRBJ1-1|-
CASRRNRNTEAFF
TGTGCCAGCAGACGCAACAGGAACACTGAAGCTTTCTTT